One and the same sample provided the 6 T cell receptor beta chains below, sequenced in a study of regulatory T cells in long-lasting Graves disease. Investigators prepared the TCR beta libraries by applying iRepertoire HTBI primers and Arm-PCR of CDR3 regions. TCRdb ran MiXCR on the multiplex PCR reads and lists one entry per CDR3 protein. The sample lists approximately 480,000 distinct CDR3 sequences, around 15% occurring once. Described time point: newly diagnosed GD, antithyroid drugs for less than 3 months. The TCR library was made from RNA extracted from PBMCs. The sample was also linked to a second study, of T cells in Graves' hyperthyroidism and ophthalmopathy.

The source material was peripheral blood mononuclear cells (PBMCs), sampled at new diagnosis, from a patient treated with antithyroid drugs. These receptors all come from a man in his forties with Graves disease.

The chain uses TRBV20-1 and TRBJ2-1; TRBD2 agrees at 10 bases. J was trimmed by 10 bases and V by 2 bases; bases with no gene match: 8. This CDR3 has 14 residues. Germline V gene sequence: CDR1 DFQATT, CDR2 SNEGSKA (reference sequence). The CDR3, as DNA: TGCAGTGCTAGACTAGCGGGAGTGTCCCGGGAGCAGTTCTTC. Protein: CSARLAGVSREQFF.

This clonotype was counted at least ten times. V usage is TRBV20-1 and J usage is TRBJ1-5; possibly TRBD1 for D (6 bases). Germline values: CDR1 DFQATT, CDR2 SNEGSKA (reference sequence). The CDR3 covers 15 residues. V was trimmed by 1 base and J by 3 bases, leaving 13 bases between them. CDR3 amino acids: CSARGSQGHNQPQHF. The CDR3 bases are TGCAGTGCTAGAGGATCACAGGGACACAATCAGCCCCAGCATTTT.

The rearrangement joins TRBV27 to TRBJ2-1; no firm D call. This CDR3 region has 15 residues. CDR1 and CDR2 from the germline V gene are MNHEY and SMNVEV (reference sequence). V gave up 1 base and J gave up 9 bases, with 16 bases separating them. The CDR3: CASSLLATFKSEQFF. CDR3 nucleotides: TGTGCCAGCAGTTTATTGGCGACTTTCAAATCTGAGCAGTTCTTC.

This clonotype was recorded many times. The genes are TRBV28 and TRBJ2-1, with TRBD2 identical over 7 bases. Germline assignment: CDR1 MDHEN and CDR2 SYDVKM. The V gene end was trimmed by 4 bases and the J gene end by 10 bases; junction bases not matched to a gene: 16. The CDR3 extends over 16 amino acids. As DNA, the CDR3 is TGTGCCAGCAGTTCACGGGACTATCGCCCATCCAGCGAGCAGTTCTTC. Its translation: CASSSRDYRPSSEQFF.

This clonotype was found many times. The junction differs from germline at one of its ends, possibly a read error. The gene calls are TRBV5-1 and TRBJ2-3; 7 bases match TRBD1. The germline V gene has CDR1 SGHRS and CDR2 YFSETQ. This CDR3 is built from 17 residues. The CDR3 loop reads CASSLAGRGTSTDTQYF. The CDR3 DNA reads TGTGCCAGCAGCTTGGCAGGCAGGGGGACCAGCACAGATACGCAGTATTTT.

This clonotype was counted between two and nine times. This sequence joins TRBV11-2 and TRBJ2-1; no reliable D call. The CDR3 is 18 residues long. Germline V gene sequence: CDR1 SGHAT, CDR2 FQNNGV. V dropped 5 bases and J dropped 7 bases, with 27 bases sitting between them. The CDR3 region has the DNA TGTGCCAGCAGCCAAGATGGGCCCTCCTCGAAGGCCTTGAATGAGCAGTTCTTC. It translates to CASSQDGPSSKALNEQFF. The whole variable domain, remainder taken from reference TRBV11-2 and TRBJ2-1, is EAGVAQSPRYKIIEKRQSVAFWCNPISGHATLYWYQQILGQGPKLLIQFQNNGVVDDSQLPKDRFSAERLKGVDSTLKIQPAKLEDSAVYLCASSQDGPSSKALNEQFFGPGTRLTVL.